These 13 T cell receptor beta chains came from one sample sequenced in a study of T cell responses to AZD1222 COVID-19 vaccine. Repertoires were generated with immunoSEQ multiplex PCR, while TCRdb's copy carries only in-frame clones and drops some. The table lists about 160,000 clones, about 92% of them singletons. The material sequenced was peripheral blood, taken 28 days after the second AZD1222 dose. These receptors all stem from an adult who received the AZD1222 COVID-19 vaccine.

The chain carries TRBV15 and TRBJ1-2; no reliable D call. With 9 bases removed from V and 8 bases from J, the gap between germline ends came to 22 bases. This CDR3 has 14 residues. Germline V gene lookup returns CDR1 LNHNV and CDR2 YYDKDF (reference sequence). In nucleotides, the CDR3 is TGTGCCACTACCAGAACTCGGGGAGCGGGCGGCTACACCTTC. It encodes CATTRTRGAGGYTF.

This chain uses TRBV10-3 with TRBJ2-6, with no clear D. Germline CDR1 and CDR2: ENHRY and SYGVKD. This CDR3 has 15 amino acids. Deletions cut 1 base from V and 0 bases from J, with 4 bases between. CDR3 sequence (DNA): TGTGCCATCAGTGAGTTGGGCTCTGGGGCCAACGTCCTGACTTTC. Protein: CAISELGSGANVLTF.

The chain recombines TRBV5-5 with TRBJ1-6; TRBD1 is a possible D gene (6 bases). This CDR3 is 14 amino acids long. V dropped 8 bases and J dropped 5 bases, with 14 bases sitting between them. The germline gives CDR1 SGHKS, CDR2 YYEKEE (reference sequence). The CDR3 DNA sequence: TGTGCCAGTCACAGGGCTCAAGATAATTCACCCCTCCACTTT. Translation: CASHRAQDNSPLHF.

V is TRBV10-2 and J is TRBJ2-1, with 7 positions matching TRBD2. Trimming cost V 6 bases and J 5 bases; bases outside gene matches: 1. Germline CDR1 and CDR2: WSHSY and SAAADI. CDR3 length: 12 residues. In DNA, the CDR3 is TGCGCCAGCAGACTAGCGAACAATGAGCAGTTCTTC. Protein: CASRLANNEQFF.

This clone was detected only once. The chain has TRBV27 and TRBJ2-6; D is possibly TRBD1 or TRBD2 (5 bases each). CDR1 and CDR2 (germline): MNHEY, SMNVEV (reference sequence). The CDR3 spans 16 residues. The V end was cut by 8 bases, the J end by 0 bases, with 14 bases between. The CDR3 nucleotides are TGTGCCAGCTCCGGGACCGGGCCCTCTGGGGCCAACGTCCTGACTTTC. It encodes CASSGTGPSGANVLTF.

The V call is TRBV6-5, the J call TRBJ1-2, with a weak D call TRBD1 (6 bases). Germline V CDR1 and CDR2: MNHEY, SVGAGI. V was pared by 7 bases and J by 3 bases, with 9 bases between. This CDR3 has 12 residues. CDR3 nucleotides: TGTGCCAGCACACCAGGGGACTATGGCTACACCTTC. It specifies CASTPGDYGYTF.

The genes are TRBV11-2 and TRBJ2-1, with D hard to call. Germline V lookup: CDR1 SGHAT, CDR2 FQNNGV. The CDR3 covers 13 residues. Trimming removed 6 bases from V and 3 bases from J, with 9 bases in between. The CDR3 protein is CASRRTVYNEQFF. The CDR3 region has the DNA TGTGCCAGCAGGAGGACGGTCTACAATGAGCAGTTCTTC.

The rearrangement links TRBV4-2 to TRBJ2-7, with TRBD2 matching 11 bases. V trimming: 0 bases; J trimming: 4 bases; junction bases outside the gene matches: 8. CDR1 and CDR2 from the germline V gene are LGHNA and YNFKEQ. The CDR3 loop spans 17 amino acids. The CDR3 nucleotides read TGTGCCAGCAGCCAAGATGGGCTAGCGGGGGGACTTTACGAGCAGTACTTC. Its translation: CASSQDGLAGGLYEQYF.

The chain has TRBV5-4 and TRBJ1-3, with TRBD1 matching over 10 bases. The CDR3 runs to 17 residues. Trimming took 0 bases from V and 4 from J; bases not matched to a gene: 7. The germline V gene has CDR1 SGHNT and CDR2 YYREEE (reference sequence). This chain's CDR3 is CASSLEGGQGNGNTIYF. The CDR3 DNA sequence: TGTGCCAGCAGCTTGGAGGGGGGACAGGGGAACGGAAACACCATATATTTT.

The gene calls are TRBV29-1 and TRBJ2-7; D ambiguous. CDR1 and CDR2 from the germline V gene are SQVTM and ANQGSEA. This CDR3 spans 13 amino acids. V lost 4 bases, J lost 5 bases, and 15 bases lay in between. The DNA for the CDR3 is TGCAGCGTTGTACAGTCCAGTATTGACGAGCAGTACTTC. Translation gives CSVVQSSIDEQYF.

V is TRBV5-5 and J is TRBJ1-1; tentative D call: TRBD1 (6 bases). The CDR3 contains 14 residues. Trimming shortened V by 4 bases and J by 3 bases, and 13 bases separated the two germline ends. Germline CDR1 and CDR2: SGHKS and YYEKEE (reference sequence). The CDR3, as DNA: TGTGCCAGCAGCGCCGGACAGCCCGACACTGAAGCTTTCTTT. Its protein product is CASSAGQPDTEAFF.

V and J are TRBV21-1 and TRBJ2-7; the DNA was not used to check the table's D call, TRBD2. TRBV21-1 is an annotated pseudogene. This CDR3 spans 14 amino acids. CDR3 sequence reads: CASSKTSGVPEQYF. The CDR3 region has the DNA TGTGCCAGCAGCAAAACTAGCGGGGTACCCGAGCAGTACTTC.

The chain combines TRBV9 with TRBJ1-2; 7 bases map to TRBD1. V shed 0 bases and J 4 bases; nucleotides not matched to a gene: 6. This CDR3 has 15 residues. Germline V gene lookup returns CDR1 SGDLS and CDR2 YYNGEE. This chain's CDR3 is CASSVGEGAGYGYTF. CDR3 in DNA: TGTGCCAGCAGCGTAGGAGAGGGGGCTGGCTATGGCTACACCTTC.